This T cell receptor (beta chain) was recovered during a study of shared clonotypes between healthy human individuals. Study-wide results and caveats: The expectation was that sequencing depth would affect clonotype sharing among donors.

V was clipped by 2 bases and J by 4 bases; unmatched bases: 9. The CDR3 spans 16 residues. Germline V gene sequence: CDR1 MGHDK, CDR2 SYGVNS. The data were produced by immunoSEQ multiplex PCR, yet TCRdb's version contains in-frame clones alone and is incomplete. The table lists approximately 2.5 million clones, roughly 92% of them singletons. A note on this clone: Its antigen is unknown.

V is TRBV25-1 and J is TRBJ2-7; TRBD1 agrees at 9 bases. The TCR originated in a man younger than 35 in good health. The specimen sequenced was naive CD4+ T cells sorted from blood. Subset reported: CD45RA+ positively selected. The CDR3 DNA reads TGTGCCAGCAGTGAACTTACAGGGGGCAACACTTACGAGCAGTACTTC. Translating gives CASSELTGGNTYEQYF.